These 21 T cell receptor beta chains were all obtained from the same sample, sequenced in a study of cytomegalovirus exposure and HLA in healthy donors (dated by TCRdb to about 2017). The library was made by the immunoSEQ multiplex PCR assay. A mixture of 60 forward primers for TCR Vbeta segments and 13 reverse primers for TCR Jbeta segments was used in the multiplex PCR. In its TCRdb copy, this immuneACCESS table keeps in-frame sequences only and misses some clones. Where compared with another copy, unresolved V genes explain less than half of these, and the others have no known cause. The sample contains fewer than 200,000 clones, almost 80% of them found a single time. 0.98% of the sample goes to the ten largest clones. The sequenced sample was PBMCs. Source of these receptors: a woman in her 50s in good health and CMV-seropositive.

The J gene is TRBJ2-2, the V gene TRBV18; TRBD1 matches 8 bases. Trimming cost V 2 bases and J 4 bases; bases outside gene matches: 3. The CDR3 has 15 residues. Looked up from germline, CDR1 is KGHSH and CDR2 is LQKENI. In nucleotides, the CDR3 is TGTGCCAGCTCACCAGGACAGGGATTCACCGGGGAGCTGTTTTTT. It specifies CASSPGQGFTGELFF.

The CDR3 nucleotides are TGTGCCAGCAGCGTTCCCGGACAAAGCAATGAGCAGTTCTTC. Residues: CASSVPGQSNEQFF. The chain uses TRBV7-3 and TRBJ2-1, with TRBD1 as a possible D gene (5 bases). Germline V gene lookup returns CDR1 SGHTA and CDR2 FQGTGA. Trimming took 5 bases from V and 6 from J, leaving 14 bases between them. This CDR3 is built from 14 residues.

V gene TRBV7-8 combines with J gene TRBJ1-1, with D perhaps matching TRBD1 (5 bases). Germline assignment: CDR1 SGHVS and CDR2 FQNEAQ. V was pared by 4 bases and J by 4 bases, with 13 bases between. This CDR3 has 14 amino acids. The DNA for the CDR3 is TGTGCCAGCAGCTCCAACCGGGGGAGCACTGAAGCTTTCTTT. Amino acid sequence: CASSSNRGSTEAFF.

The chain employs TRBV9 and TRBJ1-1; D not certain. V lost 3 bases and J lost 0, with 9 bases in between. Germline assignment: CDR1 SGDLS and CDR2 YYNGEE. CDR3 length equals 14 residues. Here the CDR3 DNA reads TGTGCCAGCAGCGGGGAGATTCTGAACACTGAAGCTTTCTTT. Translating gives CASSGEILNTEAFF.

The V call is TRBV30, the J call TRBJ2-5; 13 positions agree with TRBD2. The DNA matches TRBJ2-7 better at its end, which makes the J call doubtful. Germline CDR1 GTSNPN, CDR2 SVGIG (reference sequence). This CDR3 is built from 15 residues. CDR3 in amino acids: CAWSRLAGGPYEQYF. CDR3 DNA sequence: TGTGCCTGGAGTCGACTAGCGGGGGGACCATACGAGCAGTACTTC.

This clone was counted between two and nine times. This chain connects TRBV18 to TRBJ1-2; TRBD1 aligns across 7 bases. Germline loops: CDR1 KGHSH, CDR2 LQKENI. The CDR3 loop spans 13 amino acids. J lost 6 bases, V lost 2 bases, and 3 bases had no gene match. Here the CDR3 DNA reads TGTGCCAGCTCACCAGACAGGGATAATGGCTACACCTTC. The encoded protein is CASSPDRDNGYTF.

The chain is built from TRBV20-1 and TRBJ2-5; D remains unclear. In germline, CDR1 is DFQATT, CDR2 SNEGSKA (reference sequence). The V and J ends lost 6 bases and 2 bases respectively, with 7 bases between them. The CDR3 has 11 residues. CDR3 DNA sequence: TGCAGTGCCTCAGTACAAGAGACCCAGTACTTC. Its protein product is CSASVQETQYF.

The chain carries TRBV30 and TRBJ1-1; tentative D call: TRBD1 (5 bases). Trimming removed 5 bases at V and 1 base at J, with 11 bases between. Germline V CDR1 and CDR2: GTSNPN, SVGIG (reference sequence). The CDR3 runs 13 residues. The DNA of the CDR3 is TGTGCCTGGGGGTGGGGGGGGAACACTGAAGCTTTCTTT. Translating it yields CAWGWGGNTEAFF.

This clone was found a few times. This chain joins TRBV10-1 and TRBJ2-1; no definite D call. This CDR3 has 13 residues. The germline V gene has CDR1 WNHNN and CDR2 SYGVQD (reference sequence). Deletions cut 0 bases from V and 5 bases from J, with 5 bases between. The CDR3 nucleotides are TGCGCCAGCAGTGAGTCGGCAGACAATGAGCAGTTCTTC. Amino acids: CASSESADNEQFF.

The J gene is TRBJ2-3, the V gene TRBV28; D may be TRBD2 (6 bases). This CDR3 is built from 14 residues. The germline V gene encodes CDR1 MDHEN and CDR2 SYDVKM. V lost 5 bases, J lost 4 bases, and 13 bases lay in between. The CDR3 region is CASSPTSTPDTQYF. CDR3 sequence (DNA): TGTGCCAGCAGTCCAACTAGCACCCCAGATACGCAGTATTTT.

The V gene is TRBV28, the J gene TRBJ2-7, with 7 bases identical to TRBD1. The CDR3 has 16 amino acids. With V trimmed by 3 bases and J by 3 bases, 11 bases remained unmatched. Germline V gene lookup returns CDR1 MDHEN and CDR2 SYDVKM. DNA of the CDR3: TGTGCCAGCAGTTTCGGACAGGCCCAGGGGGTCTACGAGCAGTACTTC. Amino acid sequence: CASSFGQAQGVYEQYF.

The DNA of the CDR3 is TGTGCCAGCAGCTTAGCGCATGCGGGGAAAAGCACAGATACGCAGTATTTT. Translation: CASSLAHAGKSTDTQYF. This chain uses TRBV7-6 with TRBJ2-3; D possibly corresponds to TRBD2 (6 bases). Trimming took off 0 bases at V and 0 bases at J, with 13 bases between the two ends. The CDR3 is made up of 17 amino acids. The germline gives CDR1 SGHVS, CDR2 FNYEAQ.

V is TRBV6-1 and J is TRBJ1-1; D remains ambiguous. Germline-derived CDR1 and CDR2 are MNHNS and SASEGT. With 4 bases removed from V and 6 bases from J, the gap between germline ends came to 12 bases. The CDR3 has 13 residues. The CDR3 sequence: CASSGGYGAEAFF. CDR3 DNA sequence: TGTGCCAGCAGTGGCGGATATGGCGCTGAAGCTTTCTTT.

CDR3 amino acids: CASSYTGLFAGNTIYF. CDR3 coding DNA: TGTGCCAGCAGTTATACAGGGCTCTTTGCTGGAAACACCATATATTTT. The chain uses TRBV6-5 and TRBJ1-3, with D possibly TRBD1 on 6 matching bases. The V and J ends lost 3 bases and 2 bases respectively, with 14 bases between them. CDR1 is MNHEY and CDR2 is SVGAGI in the germline V gene. The CDR3 runs 16 residues.

The chain combines TRBV9 with TRBJ2-3; 9 bases agree with TRBD1. In germline, CDR1 is SGDLS, CDR2 YYNGEE. This CDR3 is 14 amino acids long. The V and J ends lost 2 bases and 8 bases, in that order; junction bases with no gene match: 6. For the CDR3, the DNA is TGTGCCAGCAGCGTGACAGGGGGGAGGGGTACGCAGTATTTT. It translates to CASSVTGGRGTQYF.

The rearrangement joins TRBV5-4 to TRBJ2-7; D perhaps matches TRBD2 (5 bases). CDR3 size: 12 residues. V lost 2 bases to trimming and J lost 7 bases, with 10 bases between them. Germline CDR1 is SGHNT and CDR2 is YYREEE (reference sequence). CDR3 bases: TGTGCCAGCAGCTTCGGTCAGCGGGAGCAGTACTTC. This translates into CASSFGQREQYF.

The chain is built from TRBV18 and TRBJ2-7, with a weak D call TRBD1 (6 bases). The CDR3 has 15 residues. CDR1 is KGHSH, CDR2 LQKENI, per germline. V was shortened by 1 base and J by 1 base, with 11 bases between the two germline ends. The DNA of the CDR3 is TGTGCCAGCTCACCACTTCGAGGACAGTCCTACGAGCAGTACTTC. It is translated as CASSPLRGQSYEQYF.

The chain employs TRBV20-1 and TRBJ1-1, with D hard to call. CDR3 length: 11 amino acids. Looked up from germline, CDR1 is DFQATT and CDR2 is SNEGSKA (reference sequence). Deletions cut 3 bases from V and 7 bases from J, with 9 bases between. CDR3 DNA sequence: TGCAGTGCTAGGATGCGCAATGAAGCTTTCTTT. This codes for CSARMRNEAFF.

This clone appeared a few times. The rearrangement uses TRBV15 and TRBJ2-2; 8 bases match TRBD1. The length of the CDR3 is 16 residues. Germline CDR1 reads LNHNV; CDR2 reads YYDKDF (reference sequence). After removal of 4 bases from V and 5 bases from J, the junction contained 9 bases not matched to a gene. CDR3 in amino acids: CATSNFQGALTGELFF. The CDR3 DNA sequence: TGTGCCACCAGCAATTTCCAGGGGGCTTTAACCGGGGAGCTGTTTTTT.

The chain joins TRBV2 to TRBJ2-5; 7 nucleotides line up with TRBD1. Germline V CDR1 and CDR2: SNHLY, FYNNEI. The V gene end was trimmed by 8 bases and the J gene end by 1 base; junction bases not matched to a gene: 10. The CDR3 totals 15 residues. The CDR3 bases are TGTGCCAGCCGAGAGACAGGGTCACCCCAAGAGACCCAGTACTTC. Its protein product is CASRETGSPQETQYF.

The chain links TRBV19 to TRBJ2-3; D is perhaps TRBD1 (7 bases). The CDR3 consists of 15 residues. Looked up from germline, CDR1 is LNHDA and CDR2 is SQIVND (reference sequence). V lost 5 bases, J lost 6 bases, and 18 bases lay in between. This CDR3 reads CASSAQGRNFDTQYF. The CDR3 nucleotides are TGTGCCAGTAGTGCACAGGGGAGGAACTTTGATACGCAGTATTTT.